A selection of T cell receptor beta chains follows, all from one sample in a study of T cells in Graves' hyperthyroidism and ophthalmopathy. MiXCR, applied by TCRdb to the multiplex PCR reads, yields one record per CDR3 protein. Of under 700,000 distinct CDR3 sequences listed, roughly 46% were seen once; the top ten hold 8.2%. Sequencing used peripheral blood or thyroid tissue (not recorded which). The source of these receptors is a woman aged 18 to 35 with Graves' hyperthyroidism. Each CDR3 is given with its conserved first and last residue. Each record gives: V gene, J gene, D gene, clone size, CDR3 protein, CDR3 DNA. D genes are given only for firm matches. Expanded clones are given a class, and other clones once, few, many or no size at all.

TRBV9	TRBJ1-2	TRBD1	-	CASRATGTGNGYTF	TGTGCCAGCAGAGCAACCGGGACAGGGAATGGCTACACCTTC
TRBV7-9	TRBJ1-2	-	-	CASSLDGGRNYGHTF	TGTGCCAGCAGCTTAGACGGAGGCAGAAACTATGGCCACACCTTC
TRBV10-3	TRBJ2-2	TRBD2	-	CAISDGLAGGPFTGELFF	TGTGCCATCAGTGATGGGCTAGCGGGAGGGCCGTTTACCGGGGAGCTGTTTTTT
TRBV7-2	TRBJ2-2	TRBD2	many	CASTLRVAGVTGELFF	TGTGCCAGCACTCTCAGGGTAGCGGGGGTCACCGGGGAGCTGTTTTTT
TRBV10-3	TRBJ1-4	-	many	CATGTEGEKLFF	TGTGCCACTGGGACGGAGGGGGAAAAACTGTTTTTT
TRBV20-1	TRBJ1-1	-	-	CSASTHSFLSEAFF	TGCAGTGCTAGTACTCATAGCTTTTTGTCTGAAGCTTTCTTT
TRBV25-1	TRBJ2-2	TRBD2	-	CASSQVRIAGAITGELFF	TGTGCCAGCAGCCAAGTTAGGATAGCGGGAGCGATCACCGGGGAGCTGTTTTTT
TRBV20-1	TRBJ2-7	TRBD1	-	CSASMQGATSEHYF	TGCAGTGCTAGTATGCAGGGGGCCACCTCCGAGCACTACTTC
TRBV20-1	TRBJ1-4	-	once	CSASARGGEGLFF	TGCAGTGCTAGCGCCAGGGGTGGAGAAGGACTGTTTTTT
TRBV12-3/TRBV12-4	TRBJ2-7	TRBD2	-	CASTKSGGIDEQYF	TGTGCCAGCACCAAATCGGGGGGAATCGACGAGCAGTACTTC
TRBV29-1	TRBJ2-7	TRBD2	many	CSVEPRGGEQYF	TGCAGCGTTGAACCCCGGGGGGGCGAGCAGTACTTC
TRBV2	TRBJ2-7	-	many	CASSERDGSSYEQYF	TGTGCCAGCAGTGAACGGGATGGGAGCTCCTACGAGCAGTACTTC
TRBV7-2	TRBJ2-2	TRBD2	-	CASSLLVGLAGVAGELFF	TGTGCCAGCAGCCTCCTCGTTGGACTAGCGGGAGTGGCCGGGGAGCTGTTTTTT
TRBV7-9	TRBJ1-2	-	few	CASSPDHRPPLYGYTF	TGTGCCAGCAGCCCCGACCACCGCCCACCGCTCTATGGCTACACCTTC
TRBV7-6	TRBJ2-7	TRBD2	-	CASSDDGREQYF	TGTGCCAGCAGCGACGACGGGAGGGAGCAGTACTTC
TRBV7-2	TRBJ1-4	-	few	CASTKTASSATNEKLFF	TGTGCCAGCACCAAAACGGCTTCCAGTGCAACTAATGAAAAACTGTTTTTT
TRBV2	TRBJ1-5	TRBD1	-	CASSGDRGGQPQHF	TGTGCCAGCAGTGGGGACAGGGGTGGGCAGCCCCAGCATTTT
TRBV24-1	TRBJ2-7	-	-	CASIGYSGPRGYEQYF	TGTGCCAGCATAGGTTACTCGGGTCCACGCGGCTACGAGCAGTACTTC
TRBV2	TRBJ1-6	-	-	CASRAGTGSPLHF	TGTGCCAGCAGAGCAGGGACTGGGTCACCCCTCCACTTT
TRBV19	TRBJ2-7	TRBD1	few	CASSLPGGIVREQYF	TGTGCCAGTAGCCTACCAGGGGGCATCGTTCGCGAGCAGTACTTC
TRBV7-9	TRBJ2-7	-	many	CASSQSTEQYF	TGTGCCAGCAGCCAATCCACCGAGCAGTACTTC
TRBV29-1	TRBJ1-2	TRBD1	-	CSVAGTGVRGYTF	TGCAGCGTCGCCGGGACAGGGGTTCGCGGCTACACCTTC
TRBV10-3	TRBJ2-7	TRBD1	-	CAIRKKKPTGLGYEQYF	TGTGCCATCAGGAAGAAGAAACCGACAGGGCTAGGATACGAGCAGTACTTC
TRBV6-5	TRBJ2-3	-	-	CASSSLVPLSTDTQYF	TGTGCCAGCAGTTCGCTCGTACCTCTTTCTACAGATACGCAGTATTTT
TRBV5-1	TRBJ1-1	-	few	CASGLGGAGTEAFF	TGCGCCAGCGGATTGGGGGGCGCGGGCACTGAAGCTTTCTTT
TRBV20-1	TRBJ2-7	-	-	CSAELLSRPSYEQYF	TGCAGTGCAGAACTCCTCTCACGACCCTCCTACGAGCAGTACTTC
TRBV9	TRBJ2-5	-	many	CASSEFDRQETQYF	TGTGCCAGCAGCGAATTCGACAGGCAAGAGACCCAGTACTTC
TRBV20-1	TRBJ2-7	TRBD1	-	CSAQTGGEQYF	TGCAGTGCCCAGACAGGGGGCGAGCAGTACTTC
TRBV7-2	TRBJ1-6	-	many	CASSLGVGINSPLHF	TGTGCCAGCAGCTTAGGTGTTGGGATCAATTCACCCCTCCACTTT
TRBV19	TRBJ1-2	-	-	CASGVDRNYGYTF	TGTGCCAGTGGGGTAGACAGGAACTATGGCTACACCTTC
TRBV25-1	TRBJ1-4	-	many	CASSEARAVTATNEKLFF	TGTGCCAGCAGTGAGGCCAGGGCCGTTACCGCAACTAATGAAAAACTGTTTTTT
TRBV15	TRBJ1-2	-	many	CATSSFDSVGYTF	TGTGCCACCAGCAGCTTTGATTCGGTGGGCTACACCTTC
TRBV7-9	TRBJ1-1	-	many	CASSANTNTEAFF	TGTGCCAGCAGCGCTAACACGAACACTGAAGCTTTCTTT
TRBV2	TRBJ2-3	TRBD1	-	CASSPMGQGWGTDTQYF	TGTGCCAGCAGCCCCATGGGACAGGGATGGGGCACAGATACGCAGTATTTT
TRBV3-1	TRBJ1-3	-	few	CASSQARNTIYF	TGTGCCAGCAGCCAAGCCCGAAACACCATATATTTT
TRBV7-8	TRBJ1-1	TRBD1	-	CASSLEGQSLEAFF	TGTGCCAGCAGCTTAGAGGGACAGAGCCTTGAAGCTTTCTTT
TRBV6-1	TRBJ2-5	TRBD2	-	CASCPSSGRTQYF	TGTGCCAGCTGTCCTTCTAGCGGCCGGACCCAGTACTTC
TRBV10-3	TRBJ1-6	-	once	CAISEGTDYNSPLHF	TGTGCCATCAGTGAAGGGACGGACTATAATTCACCCCTCCACTTT
TRBV24-1	TRBJ2-7	-	-	CATSDFRLQYF	TGTGCCACCAGTGATTTCCGCCTCCAGTACTTC
TRBV11-3	TRBJ1-2	TRBD1	few	CASSLPDRDYGYTF	TGTGCCAGCAGCTTGCCCGACAGGGACTATGGCTACACCTTC
TRBV7-9	TRBJ1-6	-	-	CASSYLKGSYNSPLHF	TGTGCCAGCAGTTACCTTAAAGGCTCCTATAATTCACCCCTCCACTTT
TRBV2	TRBJ2-7	TRBD2	few	CASSWPGLAGDPRYEQYF	TGTGCCAGCAGTTGGCCGGGACTAGCGGGAGACCCACGCTACGAGCAGTACTTC
TRBV5-1	TRBJ2-2	-	few	CASSLIQESDRPGELFF	TGCGCCAGCAGCTTGATTCAGGAAAGCGACAGACCCGGGGAGCTGTTTTTT
TRBV7-6	TRBJ2-5	-	-	CASSSVAEETQYF	TGTGCCAGCAGCAGCGTGGCCGAAGAGACCCAGTACTTC
TRBV2	TRBJ1-6	-	-	CASSFTDQAHSPLHF	TGTGCCAGCAGTTTTACCGACCAGGCCCATTCACCCCTCCACTTT
TRBV7-9	TRBJ2-7	-	few	CASSLLTPYEQYF	TGTGCCAGCAGCTTACTGACTCCCTACGAGCAGTACTTC
TRBV29-1	TRBJ2-7	TRBD2	-	CSARSQAGGDYEQYF	TGCAGTGCTAGGAGTCAAGCGGGAGGGGACTACGAGCAGTACTTC
TRBV6-1	TRBJ1-3	-	-	CASGGGGSPGNTIYF	TGTGCCAGCGGAGGAGGAGGGAGCCCTGGAAACACCATATATTTT
TRBV4-1	TRBJ1-2	TRBD1	-	CASSQEGRGNYGYTF	TGCGCCAGCAGCCAAGAAGGCAGGGGGAACTATGGCTACACCTTC
TRBV10-3	TRBJ1-1	-	few	CASSSTLGTEAFF	TGTGCCAGCAGTTCCACTCTCGGCACTGAAGCTTTCTTT
TRBV6-6	TRBJ1-1	-	-	CASSYIDGNTEAFF	TGTGCCAGCAGTTATATCGACGGCAACACTGAAGCTTTCTTT
TRBV7-9	TRBJ2-2	-	-	CASSLIPGELFF	TGTGCCAGCAGCCTTATCCCCGGGGAGCTGTTTTTT